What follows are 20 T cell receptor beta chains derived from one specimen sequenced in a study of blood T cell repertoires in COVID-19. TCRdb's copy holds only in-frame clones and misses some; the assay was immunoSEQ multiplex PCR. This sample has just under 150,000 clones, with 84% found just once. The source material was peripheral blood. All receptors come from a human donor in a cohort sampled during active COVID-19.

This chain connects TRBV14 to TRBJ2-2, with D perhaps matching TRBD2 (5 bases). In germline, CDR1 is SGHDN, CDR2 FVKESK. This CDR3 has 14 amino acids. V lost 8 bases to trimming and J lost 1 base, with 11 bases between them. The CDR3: CASAERVNTGELFF. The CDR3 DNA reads TGTGCCAGCGCGGAGAGGGTGAACACCGGGGAGCTGTTTTTT. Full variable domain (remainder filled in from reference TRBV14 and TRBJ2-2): EAGVTQFPSHSVIEKGQTVTLRCDPISGHDNLYWYRRVMGKEIKFLLHFVKESKQDESGMPNNRFLAERTGGTYSTLKVQPAELEDSGVYFCASAERVNTGELFFGEGSRLTVL.

CDR3 sequence reads: CAWLLNTEAFF. The CDR3 coding sequence is TGTGCCTGGCTATTGAACACTGAAGCTTTCTTT. The V gene is TRBV30, the J gene TRBJ1-1; no firm D call. The CDR3 has 11 residues. Germline values: CDR1 GTSNPN, CDR2 SVGIG (reference sequence). V shed 5 bases and J shed 0 bases, with 4 bases lying between them.

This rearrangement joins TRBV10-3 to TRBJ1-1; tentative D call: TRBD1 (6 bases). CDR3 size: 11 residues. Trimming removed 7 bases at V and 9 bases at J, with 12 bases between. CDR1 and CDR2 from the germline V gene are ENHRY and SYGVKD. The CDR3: CAITGDNQAFF. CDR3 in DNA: TGTGCCATCACTGGGGACAACCAAGCTTTCTTT.

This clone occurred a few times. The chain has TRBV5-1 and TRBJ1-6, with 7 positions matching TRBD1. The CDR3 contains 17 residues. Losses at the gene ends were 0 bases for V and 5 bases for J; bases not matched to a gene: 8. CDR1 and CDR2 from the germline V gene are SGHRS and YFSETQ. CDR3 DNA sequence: TGCGCCAGCAGCTTGGGGCCTCCTGGGACAGATAATTCACCCCTCCACTTT. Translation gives CASSLGPPGTDNSPLHF.

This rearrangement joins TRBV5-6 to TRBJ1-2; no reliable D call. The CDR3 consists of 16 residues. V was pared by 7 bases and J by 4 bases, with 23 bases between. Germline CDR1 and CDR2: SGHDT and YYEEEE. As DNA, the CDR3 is TGTGCCAGCCACTCGCGGAGTGGTCTAAAAGTCTATGGCTACACCTTC. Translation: CASHSRSGLKVYGYTF.

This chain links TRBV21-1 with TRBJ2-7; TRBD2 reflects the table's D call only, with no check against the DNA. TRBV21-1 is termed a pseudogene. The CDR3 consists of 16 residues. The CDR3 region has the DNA TGTGCCAGCCTTCGTCCGGGACTAGCGGGTTCCTACGAGCAGTACGTC. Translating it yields CASLRPGLAGSYEQYV.

CDR3 loop: CASGSTGTSGSYNEQFF. CDR3 DNA: TGTGCTAGTGGTTCGACCGGGACTAGCGGCTCCTACAATGAGCAGTTCTTC. The V call is TRBV12-5, the J call TRBJ2-1; 11 bases line up with TRBD2. V lost 4 bases to trimming and J lost 0 bases; unmatched junction nucleotides: 5. Germline CDR1 and CDR2: LGHNT and FRNRAP. CDR3 length equals 17 residues.

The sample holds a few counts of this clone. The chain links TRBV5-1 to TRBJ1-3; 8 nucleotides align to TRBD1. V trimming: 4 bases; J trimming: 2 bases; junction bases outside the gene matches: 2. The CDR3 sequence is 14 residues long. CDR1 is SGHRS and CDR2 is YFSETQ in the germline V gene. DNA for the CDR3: TGCGCCAGCAGCCAGACAGGGGCTGGAAACACCATATATTTT. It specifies CASSQTGAGNTIYF. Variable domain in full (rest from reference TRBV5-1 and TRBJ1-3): KAGVTQTPRYLIKTRGQQVTLSCSPISGHRSVSWYQQTPGQGLQFLFEYFSETQRNKGNFPGRFSGRQFSNSRSEMNVSTLELGDSALYLCASSQTGAGNTIYFGEGSWLTVV.

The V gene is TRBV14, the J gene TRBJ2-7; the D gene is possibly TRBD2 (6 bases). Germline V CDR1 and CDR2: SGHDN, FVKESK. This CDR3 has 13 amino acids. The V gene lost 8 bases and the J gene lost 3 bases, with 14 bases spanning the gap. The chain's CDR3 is CASGRQGSYEQYF. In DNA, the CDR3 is TGTGCCAGCGGGAGGCAGGGAAGCTACGAGCAGTACTTC.

CDR3 amino acids: CASSLTTRGAFF. Here the CDR3 DNA reads TGTGCCAGCAGTCTTACCACCCGGGGAGCTTTCTTT. The genes are TRBV7-9 and TRBJ1-1; D is undetermined. Per germline, CDR1 SEHNR and CDR2 FQNEAQ (reference sequence). The CDR3 contains 12 residues. Trimming took off 6 bases at V and 10 bases at J, with 15 bases between the two ends. The full variable domain, completed using reference TRBV7-9 and TRBJ1-1, is DTGVSQNPRHKITKRGQNVTFRCDPISEHNRLYWYRQTLGQGPEFLTYFQNEAQLEKSRLLSDRFSAERPKGSFSTLEIQRTEQGDSAMYLCASSLTTRGAFFGQGTRLTVV.

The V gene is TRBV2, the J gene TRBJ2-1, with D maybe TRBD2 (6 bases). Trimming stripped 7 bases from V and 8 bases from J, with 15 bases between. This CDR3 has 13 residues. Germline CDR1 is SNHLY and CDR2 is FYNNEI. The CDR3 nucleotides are TGTGCCAGCATTCTTATTACTAGCCATGAGCAGTTCTTC. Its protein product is CASILITSHEQFF.

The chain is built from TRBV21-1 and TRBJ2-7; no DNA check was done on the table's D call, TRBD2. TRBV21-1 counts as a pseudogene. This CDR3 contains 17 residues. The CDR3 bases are TGTGCCAGCAGCAAGGAGGAAGGGAGCGGGAGGCGCTACGAGCAGTACGTC. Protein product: CASSKEEGSGRRYEQYV.

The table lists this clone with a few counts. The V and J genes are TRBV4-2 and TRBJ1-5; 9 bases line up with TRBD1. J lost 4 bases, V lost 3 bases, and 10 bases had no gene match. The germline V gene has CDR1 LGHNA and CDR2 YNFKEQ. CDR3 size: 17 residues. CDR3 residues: CASSQPGTGRANQPQHF. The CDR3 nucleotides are TGTGCCAGCAGCCAGCCCGGGACAGGGAGAGCTAATCAGCCCCAGCATTTT.

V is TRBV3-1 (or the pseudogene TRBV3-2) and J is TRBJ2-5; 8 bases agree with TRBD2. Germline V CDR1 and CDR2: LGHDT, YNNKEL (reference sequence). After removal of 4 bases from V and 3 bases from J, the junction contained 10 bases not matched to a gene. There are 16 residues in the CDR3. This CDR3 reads CASSPGRREAEETQYF. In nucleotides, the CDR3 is TGTGCCAGCAGCCCAGGGAGGCGGGAGGCCGAAGAGACCCAGTACTTC.

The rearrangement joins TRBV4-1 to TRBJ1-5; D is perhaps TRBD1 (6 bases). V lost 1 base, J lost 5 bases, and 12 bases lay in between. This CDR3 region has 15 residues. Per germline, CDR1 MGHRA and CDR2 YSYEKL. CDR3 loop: CASSQGRGGDQPQHF. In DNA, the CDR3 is TGCGCCAGCAGCCAAGGGAGGGGGGGCGATCAGCCCCAGCATTTT.

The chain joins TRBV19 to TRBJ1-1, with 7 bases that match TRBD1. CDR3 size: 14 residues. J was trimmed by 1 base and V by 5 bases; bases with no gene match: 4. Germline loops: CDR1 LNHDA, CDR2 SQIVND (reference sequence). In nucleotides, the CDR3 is TGTGCCAGTAGTTTCGGACAGGCGAACACTGAAGCTTTCTTT. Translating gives CASSFGQANTEAFF.

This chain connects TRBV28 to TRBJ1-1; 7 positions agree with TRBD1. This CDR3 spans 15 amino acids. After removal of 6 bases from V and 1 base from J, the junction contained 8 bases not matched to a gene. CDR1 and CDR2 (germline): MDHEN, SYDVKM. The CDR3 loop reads CASRIGGTENTEAFF. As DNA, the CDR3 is TGTGCCAGCAGGATAGGAGGGACAGAGAACACTGAAGCTTTCTTT.

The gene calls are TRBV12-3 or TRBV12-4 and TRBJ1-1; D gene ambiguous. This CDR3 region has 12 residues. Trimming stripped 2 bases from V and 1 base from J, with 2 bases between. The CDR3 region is CASSLRNTEAFF. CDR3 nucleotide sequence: TGTGCCAGCAGTTTACGGAACACTGAAGCTTTCTTT.

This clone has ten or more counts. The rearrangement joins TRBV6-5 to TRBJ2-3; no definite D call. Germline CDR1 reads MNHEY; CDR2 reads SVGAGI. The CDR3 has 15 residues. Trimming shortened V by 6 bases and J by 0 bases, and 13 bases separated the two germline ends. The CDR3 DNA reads TGTGCCAGCAGCCTCGACGGGTCTAGCACAGATACGCAGTATTTT. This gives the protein CASSLDGSSTDTQYF.

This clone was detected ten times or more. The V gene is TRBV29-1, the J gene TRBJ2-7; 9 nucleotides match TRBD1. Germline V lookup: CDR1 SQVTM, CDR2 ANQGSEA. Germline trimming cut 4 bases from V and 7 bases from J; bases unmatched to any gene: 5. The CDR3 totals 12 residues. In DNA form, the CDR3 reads TGCAGCGTTGGGGGACAGGGTGGGGAGCAGTACTTC. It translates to CSVGGQGGEQYF.